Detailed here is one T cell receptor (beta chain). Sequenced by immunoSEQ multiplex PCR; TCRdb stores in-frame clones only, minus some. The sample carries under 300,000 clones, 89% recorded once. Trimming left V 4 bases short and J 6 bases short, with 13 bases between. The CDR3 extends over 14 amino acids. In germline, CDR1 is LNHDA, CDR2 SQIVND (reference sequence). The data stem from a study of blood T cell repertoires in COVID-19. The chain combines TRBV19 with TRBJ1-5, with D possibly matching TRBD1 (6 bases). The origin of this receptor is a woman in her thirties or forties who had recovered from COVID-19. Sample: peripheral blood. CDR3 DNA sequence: TGTGCCAGTAGTAGGACAGCTTCTGTTCAGCCCCAGCATTTT. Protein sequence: CASSRTASVQPQHF.